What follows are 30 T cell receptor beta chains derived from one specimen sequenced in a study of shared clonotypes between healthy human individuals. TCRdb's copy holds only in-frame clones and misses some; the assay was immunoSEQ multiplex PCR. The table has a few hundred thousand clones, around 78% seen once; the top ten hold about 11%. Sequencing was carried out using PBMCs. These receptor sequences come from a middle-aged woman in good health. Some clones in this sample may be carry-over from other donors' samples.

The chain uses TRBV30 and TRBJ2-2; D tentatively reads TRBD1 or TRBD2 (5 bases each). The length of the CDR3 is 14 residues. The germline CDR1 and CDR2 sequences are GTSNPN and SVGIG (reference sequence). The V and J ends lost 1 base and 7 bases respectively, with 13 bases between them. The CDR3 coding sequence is TGTGCCTGGAGTGGACAAGTGGGGGACGGGGAGCTGTTTTTT. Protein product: CAWSGQVGDGELFF.

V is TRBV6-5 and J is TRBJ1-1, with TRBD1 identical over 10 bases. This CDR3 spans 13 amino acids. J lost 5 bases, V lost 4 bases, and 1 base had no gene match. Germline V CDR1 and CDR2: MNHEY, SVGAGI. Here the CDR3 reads CASSWDRGTEAFF. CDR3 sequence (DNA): TGTGCCAGCAGTTGGGACAGGGGTACTGAAGCTTTCTTT.

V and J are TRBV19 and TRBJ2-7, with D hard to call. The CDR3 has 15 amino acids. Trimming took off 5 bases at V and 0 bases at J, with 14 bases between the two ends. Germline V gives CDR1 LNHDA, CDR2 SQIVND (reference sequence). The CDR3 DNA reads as TGTGCCAGTAGTTCACAGTTACTACACTCCTACGAGCAGTACTTC. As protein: CASSSQLLHSYEQYF.

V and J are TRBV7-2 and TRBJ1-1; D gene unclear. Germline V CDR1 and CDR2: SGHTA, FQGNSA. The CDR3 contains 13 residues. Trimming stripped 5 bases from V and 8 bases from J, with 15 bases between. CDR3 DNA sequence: TGTGCCAGCAGCCCCGGCCCCAACAGAGAAGCTTTCTTT. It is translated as CASSPGPNREAFF.

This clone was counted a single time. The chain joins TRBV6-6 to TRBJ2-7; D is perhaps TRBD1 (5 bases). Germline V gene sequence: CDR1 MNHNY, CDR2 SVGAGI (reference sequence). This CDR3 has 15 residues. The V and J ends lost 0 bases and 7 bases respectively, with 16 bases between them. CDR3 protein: CASSYSIWGNREQYF. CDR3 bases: TGTGCCAGCAGTTACTCGATCTGGGGTAACAGGGAGCAGTACTTC.

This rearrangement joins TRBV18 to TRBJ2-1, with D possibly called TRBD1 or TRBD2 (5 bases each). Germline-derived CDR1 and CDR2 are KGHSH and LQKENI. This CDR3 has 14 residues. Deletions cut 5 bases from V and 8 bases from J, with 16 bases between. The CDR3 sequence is CASSGASGRDEQFF. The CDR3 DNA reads TGTGCCAGCTCAGGAGCGTCGGGGCGGGATGAGCAGTTCTTC.

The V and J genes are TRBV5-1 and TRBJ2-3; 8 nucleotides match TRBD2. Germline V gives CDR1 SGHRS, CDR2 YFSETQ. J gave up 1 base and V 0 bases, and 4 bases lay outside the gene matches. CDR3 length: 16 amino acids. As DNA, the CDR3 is TGCGCCAGCAGCTTGGGACTAGCGCAGGGCACAGATACGCAGTATTTT. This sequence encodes CASSLGLAQGTDTQYF.

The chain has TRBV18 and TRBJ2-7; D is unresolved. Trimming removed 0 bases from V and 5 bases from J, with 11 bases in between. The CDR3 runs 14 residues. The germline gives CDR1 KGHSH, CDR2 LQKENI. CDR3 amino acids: CASSPPSSLDEQYF. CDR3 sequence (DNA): TGTGCCAGCTCACCACCGAGCAGTCTAGACGAGCAGTACTTC.

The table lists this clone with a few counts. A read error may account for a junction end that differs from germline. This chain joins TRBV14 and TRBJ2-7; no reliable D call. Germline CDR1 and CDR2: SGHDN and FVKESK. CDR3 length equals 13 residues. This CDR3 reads CASSQTNSYDQYF. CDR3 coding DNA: TGTGCCAGCAGCCAGACAAATTCCTACGATCAGTACTTC. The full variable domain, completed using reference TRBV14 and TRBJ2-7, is EAGVTQFPSHSVIEKGQTVTLRCDPISGHDNLYWYRRVMGKEIKFLLHFVKESKQDESGMPNNRFLAERTGGTYSTLKVQPAELEDSGVYFCASSQTNSYDQYFGPGTRLTVT.

As DNA, the CDR3 is TGTGCCAGCACCCCCCGGGGGGCTTATAGTGGCTACACCTTC. This translates into CASTPRGAYSGYTF. The chain employs TRBV5-6 and TRBJ1-2, with D maybe TRBD1 (6 bases). The V gene lost 6 bases and the J gene lost 7 bases, with 19 bases spanning the gap. Per the germline V gene, CDR1 is SGHDT and CDR2 is YYEEEE. The CDR3 length is 14 residues.

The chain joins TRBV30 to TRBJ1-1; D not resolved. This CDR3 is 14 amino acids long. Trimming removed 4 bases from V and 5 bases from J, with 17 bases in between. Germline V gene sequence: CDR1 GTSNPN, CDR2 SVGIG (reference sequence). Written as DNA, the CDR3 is TGTGCCTGGACCGCCGGGAGCAAAGGGACTGAAGCTTTCTTT. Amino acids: CAWTAGSKGTEAFF.

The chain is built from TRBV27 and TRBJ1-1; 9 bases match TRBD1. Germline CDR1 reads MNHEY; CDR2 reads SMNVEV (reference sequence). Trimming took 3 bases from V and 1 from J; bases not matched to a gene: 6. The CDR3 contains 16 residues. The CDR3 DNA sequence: TGTGCCAGCAGTTTCTGGACAGGGGCCGGGAACACTGAAGCTTTCTTT. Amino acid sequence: CASSFWTGAGNTEAFF.

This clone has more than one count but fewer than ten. The CDR3, as DNA: TGTGCCAGCAGCTTAGGCCAACCCGGGGAAAAACTGTTTTTT. Protein sequence: CASSLGQPGEKLFF. This chain joins TRBV7-9 and TRBJ1-4; no definite D call. The CDR3 consists of 14 residues. Germline CDR1 is SEHNR and CDR2 is FQNEAQ (reference sequence). V lost 1 base and J 8 bases, leaving 11 bases between the germline ends.

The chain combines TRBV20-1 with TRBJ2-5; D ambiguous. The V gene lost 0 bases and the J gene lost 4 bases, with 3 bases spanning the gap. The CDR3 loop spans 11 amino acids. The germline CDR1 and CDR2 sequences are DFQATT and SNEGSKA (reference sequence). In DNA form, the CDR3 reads TGCAGTGCTAGAGATATAGAGACCCAGTACTTC. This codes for CSARDIETQYF.

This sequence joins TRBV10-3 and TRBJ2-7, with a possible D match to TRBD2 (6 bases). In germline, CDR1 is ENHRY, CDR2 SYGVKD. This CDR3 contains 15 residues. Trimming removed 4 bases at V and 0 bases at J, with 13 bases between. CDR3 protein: CAISGEERSSYEQYF. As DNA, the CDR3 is TGTGCCATCAGTGGGGAGGAAAGGAGCTCCTACGAGCAGTACTTC.

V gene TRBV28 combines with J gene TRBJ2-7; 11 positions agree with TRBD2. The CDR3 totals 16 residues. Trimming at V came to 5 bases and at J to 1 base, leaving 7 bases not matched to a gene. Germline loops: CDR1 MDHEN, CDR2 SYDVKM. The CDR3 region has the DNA TGTGCCAGCAGTCCACCCGGGACTAGCGGTTCCTACGAGCAGTACTTC. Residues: CASSPPGTSGSYEQYF.

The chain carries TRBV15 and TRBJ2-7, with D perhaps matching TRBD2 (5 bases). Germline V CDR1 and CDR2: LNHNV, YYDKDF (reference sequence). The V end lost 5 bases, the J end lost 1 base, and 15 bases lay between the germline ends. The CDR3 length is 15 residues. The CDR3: CATSVIRELSYEQYF. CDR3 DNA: TGTGCCACCAGCGTTATCCGGGAACTTTCCTACGAGCAGTACTTC.

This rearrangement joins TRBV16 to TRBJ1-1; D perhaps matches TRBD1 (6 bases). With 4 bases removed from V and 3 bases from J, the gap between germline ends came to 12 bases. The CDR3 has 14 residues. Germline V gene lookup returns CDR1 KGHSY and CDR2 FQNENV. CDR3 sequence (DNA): TGTGCCAGCAGCCCCCGGGACACCTACACTGAAGCTTTCTTT. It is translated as CASSPRDTYTEAFF.

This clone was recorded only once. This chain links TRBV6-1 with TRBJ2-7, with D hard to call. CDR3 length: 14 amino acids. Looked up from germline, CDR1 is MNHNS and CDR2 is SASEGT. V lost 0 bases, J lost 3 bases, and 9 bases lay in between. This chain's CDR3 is CASSEAGKDYEQYF. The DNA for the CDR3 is TGTGCCAGCAGTGAAGCAGGGAAAGACTACGAGCAGTACTTC.

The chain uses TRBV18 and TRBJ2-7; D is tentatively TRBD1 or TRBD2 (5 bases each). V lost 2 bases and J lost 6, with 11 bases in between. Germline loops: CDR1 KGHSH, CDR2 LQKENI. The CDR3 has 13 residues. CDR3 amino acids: CASSPTYGAEQYF. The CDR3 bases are TGTGCCAGCTCACCAACCTACGGGGCCGAGCAGTACTTC. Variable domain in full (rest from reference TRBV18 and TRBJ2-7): NAGVMQNPRHLVRRRGQEARLRCSPMKGHSHVYWYRQLPEEGLKFMVYLQKENIIDESGMPKERFSAEFPKEGPSILRIQQVVRGDSAAYFCASSPTYGAEQYFGPGTRLTVT.

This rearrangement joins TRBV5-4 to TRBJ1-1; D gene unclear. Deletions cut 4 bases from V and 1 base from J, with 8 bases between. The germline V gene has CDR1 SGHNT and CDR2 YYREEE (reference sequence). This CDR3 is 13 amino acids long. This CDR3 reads CASSGWKNTEAFF. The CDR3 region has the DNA TGTGCCAGCAGCGGATGGAAGAACACTGAAGCTTTCTTT.

The CDR3 DNA reads as TGTGCCAGCAGTGAACAGGGGAACAATCAGCCCCAGCATTTT. Translation: CASSEQGNNQPQHF. The rearrangement uses TRBV25-1 and TRBJ1-5, with D perhaps matching TRBD1 (6 bases). CDR3 size: 14 residues. The ends were cut back, 2 bases at V and 3 bases at J, with 8 bases in the middle. Germline CDR1 is MGHDK and CDR2 is SYGVNS.

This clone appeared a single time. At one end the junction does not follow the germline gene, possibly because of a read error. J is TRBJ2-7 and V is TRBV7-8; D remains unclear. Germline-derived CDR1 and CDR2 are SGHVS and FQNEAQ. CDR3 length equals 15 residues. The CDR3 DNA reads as TGTGCCAGCAGTTTAGACCACAGCAGCTCCTACGAGCAGTACTTC. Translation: CASSLDHSSSYEQYF.

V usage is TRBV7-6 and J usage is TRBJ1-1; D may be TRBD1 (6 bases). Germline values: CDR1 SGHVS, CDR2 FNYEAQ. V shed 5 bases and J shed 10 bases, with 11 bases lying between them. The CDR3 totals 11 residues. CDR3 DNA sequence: TGTGCCAGCAGCACACAGGGAACAGCTTTCTTT. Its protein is CASSTQGTAFF.

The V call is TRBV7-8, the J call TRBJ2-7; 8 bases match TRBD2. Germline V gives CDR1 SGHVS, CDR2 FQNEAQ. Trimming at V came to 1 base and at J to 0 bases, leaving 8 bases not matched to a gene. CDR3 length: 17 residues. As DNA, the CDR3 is TGTGCCAGCAGCTTAGGGACTAGCCCAACGTCCTCCTACGAGCAGTACTTC. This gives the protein CASSLGTSPTSSYEQYF.

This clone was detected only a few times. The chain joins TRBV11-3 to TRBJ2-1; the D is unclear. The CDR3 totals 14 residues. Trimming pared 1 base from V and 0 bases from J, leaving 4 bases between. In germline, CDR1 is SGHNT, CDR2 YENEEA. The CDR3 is CASSLGFSYNEQFF. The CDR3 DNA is TGTGCCAGCAGCTTAGGTTTCTCCTACAATGAGCAGTTCTTC.

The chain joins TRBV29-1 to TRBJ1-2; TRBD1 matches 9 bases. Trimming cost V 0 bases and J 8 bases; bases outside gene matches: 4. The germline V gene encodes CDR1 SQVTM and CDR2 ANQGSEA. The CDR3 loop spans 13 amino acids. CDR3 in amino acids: CSVEDRTGEGYTF. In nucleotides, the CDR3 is TGCAGCGTTGAAGATCGGACAGGGGAAGGCTACACCTTC.

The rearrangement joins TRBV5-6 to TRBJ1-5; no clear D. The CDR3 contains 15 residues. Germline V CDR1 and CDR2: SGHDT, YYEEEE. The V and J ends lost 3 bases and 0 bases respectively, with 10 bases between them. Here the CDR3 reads CASSSGKGSNQPQHF. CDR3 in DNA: TGTGCCAGCAGCTCCGGAAAGGGTAGCAATCAGCCCCAGCATTTT.

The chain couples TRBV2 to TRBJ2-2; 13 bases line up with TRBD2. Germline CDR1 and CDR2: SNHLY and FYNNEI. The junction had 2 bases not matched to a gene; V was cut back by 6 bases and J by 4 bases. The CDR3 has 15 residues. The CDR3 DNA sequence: TGTGCCAGCAGCCGACTAGCGGGAGGCACCGGGGAGCTGTTTTTT. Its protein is CASSRLAGGTGELFF.

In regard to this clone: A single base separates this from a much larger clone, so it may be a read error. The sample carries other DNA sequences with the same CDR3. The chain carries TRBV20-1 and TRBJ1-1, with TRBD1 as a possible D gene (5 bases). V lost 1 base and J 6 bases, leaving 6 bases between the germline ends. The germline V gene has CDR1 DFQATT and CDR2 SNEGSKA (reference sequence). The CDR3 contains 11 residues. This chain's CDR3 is CSARGGAEAFF. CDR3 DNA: TGCAGTGCTAGAGGGGGCGCTGAAGCTTTCTTT.